The present entry profiles one TCR beta chain with its context. Only in-frame clones appear in the TCRdb table, and some are missing; sequencing was by immunoSEQ multiplex PCR. Among around 58,000 clones listed, 91% were seen once. Germline values: CDR1 LGHNA, CDR2 YNFKEQ. The CDR3 loop spans 13 amino acids. The V and J ends lost 6 bases and 0 bases respectively, with 8 bases between them. These data originate in a study of T cell changes during pregnancy in multiple sclerosis. The chain uses TRBV4-2 and TRBJ1-2; D is uncertain. The source material was CD4+ T cells from peripheral blood mononuclear cells, sampled after pregnancy. The source of this sequence is a female donor in good health, enrolled as a control in a pregnancy study. In DNA, the CDR3 is TGTGCCAGCAGGTCAACAGCTAACTATGGCTACACCTTC. Translation gives CASRSTANYGYTF.